Below, one T cell receptor beta chain is given with its context. The target antigen is unknown. Repertoires were generated with immunoSEQ multiplex PCR, while TCRdb's copy carries only in-frame clones and drops some. Among about 1 million clones, roughly 80% were seen once, and the ten largest hold approximately 1.5%. From CD4+ cells came CD45RA+ naive and CD45RA-negative memory subsets. These data originate in a study of shared clonotypes between healthy human individuals. Study details: Participating donors consisted of a couple of women and a few men aged 18 to 49. General study results and limits: Some clonotypes were shared by all four sorted-subset donors, while others were not shared. The non-shared ones had lower generation probabilities than the shared ones. The study generally estimated greater richness for naive than memory subsets.

V was cut by 11 bases and J by 4 bases, with 11 bases left in between. CDR3 length equals 11 residues. Germline CDR1 is WNHNN and CDR2 is SYGVQD (reference sequence). Sequenced input: memory CD4+ T cells sorted from blood. The subset: CD45RA-negative fraction. The TCR originated in a man aged 18 to 30 in good health. The rearrangement links TRBV10-1 to TRBJ2-5; no definite D call. CDR3 region: CAGPSLETQYF. In DNA form, the CDR3 reads TGCGCCGGCCCCTCGCTAGAGACCCAGTACTTC.